This TCR beta chain was identified in a study of blood T cells in healthy people across ages. It was with a sample-barcoded 5' primer and a J-beta primer mix that a second PCR of roughly 6 to 12 cycles was run. TCRdb re-called the 5' RACE reads with MiXCR, one entry per CDR3 protein. Of hundreds of thousands of distinct CDR3 sequences listed, 20% to 25% are singletons. The V gene lost 6 bases and the J gene lost 0 bases, with 12 bases spanning the gap. The CDR3 loop spans 15 amino acids. Germline V CDR1 and CDR2: MNHEY, SVGAGI. The table lists this clonotype with a few counts. The sequenced sample consisted of blood. This chain joins TRBV6-5 and TRBJ1-3; D is perhaps TRBD1 (5 bases). This sequence originates from a man in his sixties or seventies in good health. Written as DNA, the CDR3 is TGTGCCAGCAGACGGGACGGAAACTCTGGAAACACCATATATTTT. Residues: CASRRDGNSGNTIYF.